Listed here are 10 T cell receptor beta chains from one sample, sequenced in a study of T cell repertoires in cytomegalovirus infection. No antigen has been identified for these receptors. TCRdb re-called the reads through MiXCR, storing one row per CDR3 protein. Among roughly 310,000 distinct CDR3 sequences listed, almost 30% were seen once. The starting material was cultured PBMCs, obtained from culture after CMV antigen stimulation. The origin of the receptors is a human donor in good health (CMV status not recorded). Some clones in this sample may be carry-over from other donors' samples.

The chain links TRBV28 to TRBJ2-5; weak D call: TRBD1 (5 bases). Trimming took off 6 bases at V and 5 bases at J, with 13 bases between the two ends. Germline CDR1 and CDR2: MDHEN and SYDVKM. The CDR3 spans 13 residues. CDR3: CASRDTVGETQYF. CDR3 sequence (DNA): TGTGCCAGCAGGGACACGGTTGGGGAGACCCAGTACTTC.

This clonotype occurred once. A read error may account for a junction end that differs from germline. This chain links TRBV7-2 with TRBJ1-3; 7 nucleotides line up with TRBD1. The CDR3 length is 14 residues. Germline V gives CDR1 SGHTA, CDR2 FQGNSA. CDR3 protein: CACSPDRVAGTIYF. In DNA, the CDR3 is TGTGCCTGCAGCCCCGACAGGGTGGCGGGCACCATATATTTT.

This sequence joins TRBV7-4 and TRBJ1-2, with D possibly TRBD1 on 6 matching bases. The CDR3 spans 14 residues. Trimming cost V 3 bases and J 8 bases, with 16 bases left between them. Germline V gene sequence: CDR1 SGHVT, CDR2 SQSDAQ. Written as DNA, the CDR3 is TGTGCCAGCAGCTTCCCCGGGGGCACTCGGGGCTACACCTTC. Protein product: CASSFPGGTRGYTF. Supplemented by reference TRBV7-4 and TRBJ1-2, the full variable domain reads GAGVSQSPRYKVAKRGRDVALRCDSISGHVTLYWYRQTLGQGSEVLTYSQSDAQRDKSGRPSGRFSAERPERSVSTLKIQRTEQGDSAVYLCASSFPGGTRGYTFGSGTRLTVV.

The rearrangement joins TRBV18 to TRBJ1-2, with 9 bases identical to TRBD1. The ends lost 2 bases at V and 3 bases at J; junction bases unmatched: 7. Germline-derived CDR1 and CDR2 are KGHSH and LQKENI. The CDR3 consists of 16 residues. CDR3 sequence reads: CASSPSRGQGHYGYTF. The CDR3 DNA sequence: TGTGCCAGCTCACCATCGAGAGGACAGGGGCACTATGGCTACACCTTC.

This clonotype came up once. V and J are TRBV7-2 and TRBJ2-7; TRBD1 matches at 10 bases. Germline CDR1 is SGHTA and CDR2 is FQGNSA. This CDR3 has 15 residues. J gave up 4 bases and V 5 bases, and 8 bases lay outside the gene matches. The CDR3 here is CASSPLPGQGYEQYF. CDR3 sequence (DNA): TGTGCCAGCAGCCCCCTACCGGGACAGGGGTACGAGCAGTACTTC.

This clonotype was seen more than once but under ten times. The rearrangement links TRBV6-8 to TRBJ2-3; either TRBD1 or TRBD2 may supply D (5 bases each). The germline V gene encodes CDR1 MNHGY and CDR2 SAAAGT. This CDR3 contains 13 residues. V lost 6 bases and J 5 bases, leaving 12 bases between the germline ends. The CDR3 protein is CASSRGRGDTQYF. The CDR3, as DNA: TGTGCCAGCAGCCGGGGACGGGGAGATACGCAGTATTTT.

The chain has TRBV19 and TRBJ1-4; D is uncertain. The V gene's germline CDR1 is LNHDA and CDR2 SQIVND (reference sequence). The CDR3 spans 14 residues. Trimming pared 8 bases from V and 1 base from J, leaving 11 bases between. The CDR3: CASVDRQTNEKLFF. The CDR3 DNA follows: TGTGCCAGTGTGGACCGACAAACTAATGAAAAACTGTTTTTT.

This clonotype was detected only a few times. The CDR3 is CASSDGSGRFSYNEQFF. The CDR3 DNA is TGTGCCAGCAGTGATGGTAGCGGGAGATTTTCCTACAATGAGCAGTTCTTC. The rearrangement uses TRBV6-1 and TRBJ2-1, with TRBD2 identical over 9 bases. The V segment lost 3 bases and the J segment 1 base; nucleotides outside the gene matches: 7. The CDR3 runs 17 residues. Germline V gene data show CDR1 as MNHNS and CDR2 as SASEGT.

Ten or more counts support this clonotype. The chain joins TRBV7-2 to TRBJ1-1; TRBD1 aligns across 8 bases. CDR1 is SGHTA, CDR2 FQGNSA, per germline. The ends lost 5 bases at V and 1 base at J; junction bases unmatched: 12. This CDR3 is 17 amino acids long. DNA for the CDR3: TGTGCCAGCAGCCCCCAGGGGGCGAGGATTAGGAACACTGAAGCTTTCTTT. Its protein product is CASSPQGARIRNTEAFF.

The chain carries TRBV7-8 and TRBJ1-2; no clear D gene. From germline, CDR1 is SGHVS and CDR2 FQNEAQ. Trimming pared 1 base from V and 8 bases from J, leaving 14 bases between. The CDR3 has 14 amino acids. Here the CDR3 reads CASSLVGRDGGYTF. For the CDR3, the DNA is TGTGCCAGCAGCTTAGTCGGCCGCGACGGAGGCTACACCTTC.